The next 18 T cell receptor beta chains were all read from a single sample in a study of shared clonotypes between healthy human individuals. Assay: immunoSEQ multiplex PCR; the TCRdb copy retains only in-frame clones and omits some. Found here are some 470,000 clones, about three quarters of them singletons; the top ten hold 10% to 15%. Sequencing was performed on PBMCs. All receptors derive from a woman aged 40 to 50 in good health. Some clones in this sample may be carry-over from other donors' samples.

In this sample, this clone turned up once. Other DNA sequences in this sample translate to the same CDR3. The chain recombines TRBV9 with TRBJ1-1; TRBD1 might be the D (6 bases). CDR1 is SGDLS, CDR2 YYNGEE, per germline. The CDR3 has 14 residues. The V gene lost 0 bases and the J gene lost 1 base, with 7 bases spanning the gap. The CDR3 coding sequence is TGTGCCAGCAGCGTAGGGGGGGCGAACACTGAAGCTTTCTTT. It codes for CASSVGGANTEAFF.

This chain uses TRBV4-1 with TRBJ2-7; a weak D match, TRBD2 (6 bases). CDR3 length: 15 residues. Germline CDR1 reads MGHRA; CDR2 reads YSYEKL. With 2 bases removed from V and 2 bases from J, the gap between germline ends came to 13 bases. In DNA, the CDR3 is TGCGCCAGCAGCCAAACCGGGACTGCAGCCTACGAGCAGTACTTC. It encodes CASSQTGTAAYEQYF.

As concerns this clone: Germline and junction disagree at one end, which may indicate a read error. The chain is built from TRBV30 and TRBJ1-1; D is undetermined. Germline lookup yields CDR1 GTSNPN and CDR2 SVGIG (reference sequence). CDR3 length: 13 residues. The CDR3 nucleotides read TGTGACTGGAGTGTGGTACTAGGAACTGAAGCTTTCTTT. It specifies CDWSVVLGTEAFF.

The chain couples TRBV5-1 to TRBJ1-2; D might be TRBD1 (6 bases). CDR1 is SGHRS, CDR2 YFSETQ, per germline. V lost 1 base and J lost 4, with 8 bases in between. There are 13 residues in the CDR3. The CDR3 DNA sequence: TGCGCCAGCAGCTTGCGGGACATCTATGGCTACACCTTC. Protein sequence: CASSLRDIYGYTF.

The rearrangement links TRBV19 to TRBJ1-4; no clear D gene. The CDR3 runs 19 residues. The germline CDR1 and CDR2 sequences are LNHDA and SQIVND (reference sequence). The V end lost 1 base, the J end lost 0 bases, and 18 bases lay between the germline ends. The CDR3 DNA reads as TGTGCCAGTAGTATAGGAGGCAGGTTTGGATCAGCAACTAATGAAAAACTGTTTTTT. Its protein product is CASSIGGRFGSATNEKLFF.

This clone appeared a single time. The CDR3, as DNA: TGTGCCTGGAGTGTATCGAGAGTCAGTTCCAAAAACATTCAGTACTTC. It translates to CAWSVSRVSSKNIQYF. The V call is TRBV30, the J call TRBJ2-4; D gene uncertain. Germline CDR1 reads GTSNPN; CDR2 reads SVGIG (reference sequence). Trimming removed 0 bases at V and 2 bases at J, with 14 bases between. This CDR3 comprises 16 residues.

This clone was observed a handful of times. Other DNA variants within this sample encode the same CDR3. The chain combines TRBV5-4 with TRBJ2-3; D ambiguous. The germline V gene has CDR1 SGHNT and CDR2 YYREEE (reference sequence). V was cut by 0 bases and J by 2 bases, with 1 base left in between. CDR3 length: 12 amino acids. CDR3 region: CASSLDTDTQYF. The CDR3 bases are TGTGCCAGCAGCTTGGACACAGATACGCAGTATTTT.

The rearrangement uses TRBV4-2 and TRBJ2-7, with TRBD2 as a possible D gene (6 bases). Trimming shortened V by 1 base and J by 7 bases, and 17 bases separated the two germline ends. Germline CDR1 LGHNA, CDR2 YNFKEQ. The CDR3 is made up of 15 amino acids. The CDR3, as DNA: TGTGCCAGCAGCCAAGGGGACGGGCGGGGATGGGAGCAGTACTTC. It specifies CASSQGDGRGWEQYF.

This sequence joins TRBV7-8 and TRBJ2-7; D is possibly TRBD1 (5 bases). Germline-derived CDR1 and CDR2 are SGHVS and FQNEAQ. The CDR3 covers 13 residues. V shed 5 bases and J shed 2 bases, with 10 bases lying between them. The CDR3 sequence is CASSPDRAYEQYF. In nucleotides, the CDR3 is TGTGCCAGCAGCCCCGACAGAGCCTACGAGCAGTACTTC.

This clone was counted between two and nine times. V is TRBV28 and J is TRBJ1-2; 10 positions match TRBD1. V was pared by 5 bases and J by 7 bases, with 1 base of the junction left unmatched. Germline V lookup: CDR1 MDHEN, CDR2 SYDVKM. The CDR3 is 12 residues long. In nucleotides, the CDR3 is TGTGCCAGCAGTGGGACAGGGGTTGGCTACACCTTC. This sequence encodes CASSGTGVGYTF.

The gene calls are TRBV5-6 and TRBJ1-2; the D gene is possibly TRBD1 (5 bases). The V gene's germline CDR1 is SGHDT and CDR2 YYEEEE. This CDR3 comprises 15 residues. Trimming left V 6 bases short and J 4 bases short, with 19 bases between. CDR3: CASTHPQGIRYGYTF. DNA for the CDR3: TGTGCCAGCACCCACCCCCAGGGTATTCGCTATGGCTACACCTTC.

The genes are TRBV30 and TRBJ2-3; 10 nucleotides agree with TRBD2. Looked up from germline, CDR1 is GTSNPN and CDR2 is SVGIG (reference sequence). Losses at the gene ends were 3 bases for V and 13 bases for J; bases not matched to a gene: 10. CDR3 length: 13 amino acids. The CDR3 DNA reads TGTGCCTGGAGAAGTCGTCTAGCGGGAGCGGAGTATTTT. Translating it yields CAWRSRLAGAEYF. Based on the CDR3 plus reference TRBV30 and TRBJ2-3, the full variable domain is SQTIHQWPATLVQPVGSPLSLECTVEGTSNPNLYWYRQAAGRGLQLLFYSVGIGQISSEVPQNLSASRPQDRQFILSSKKLLLSDSGFYLCAWRSRLAGAEYFGPGTRLTVL.

V is TRBV6-1 and J is TRBJ2-7; 8 bases agree with TRBD2. The trim removed 7 bases at V and 2 bases at J, leaving 7 bases unmatched. Germline CDR1 is MNHNS and CDR2 is SASEGT. The CDR3 is 14 amino acids. The CDR3 bases are TGTGCCAGCACTGGGCTAGCGGGCCCCTACGAGCAGTACTTC. Amino acids: CASTGLAGPYEQYF.

The V call is TRBV2, the J call TRBJ2-7, with TRBD2 matching 8 bases. The CDR3 has 16 amino acids. Trimming removed 5 bases from V and 0 bases from J; junction bases left unmatched: 9. Germline-derived CDR1 and CDR2 are SNHLY and FYNNEI. The CDR3 DNA sequence: TGTGCCAGCAGTCAGAGGTTGGGACTAGACTCCTACGAGCAGTACTTC. This encodes CASSQRLGLDSYEQYF.

This chain links TRBV30 with TRBJ2-1; D is possibly TRBD2 (5 bases). Per germline, CDR1 GTSNPN and CDR2 SVGIG (reference sequence). Trimming pared 5 bases from V and 3 bases from J, leaving 5 bases between. The length of the CDR3 is 11 residues. The CDR3 sequence: CAWDYYNEQFF. CDR3 nucleotides: TGTGCCTGGGACTACTACAATGAGCAGTTCTTC.

Remarks on this clone: With a far larger clone one base away, a read error is the likely cause. This chain connects TRBV4-1 to TRBJ2-7, with D maybe TRBD2 (6 bases). V lost 4 bases, J lost 12 bases, and 25 bases lay in between. The CDR3 consists of 15 residues. Germline values: CDR1 MGHRA, CDR2 YSYEKL. The CDR3 protein is CASSPSHTNGSQPYF. The CDR3 DNA follows: TGCGCCAGCAGCCCGAGTCACACTAACGGGAGCCAACCGTACTTC.

Note on this clone: A far larger clone is one base from this, pointing to a likely read error. Other DNA sequences in this sample translate to the same CDR3. This rearrangement joins TRBV7-2 to TRBJ1-1, with 7 nucleotides matching TRBD1. Germline CDR1 is SGHTA and CDR2 is FQGNSA. This CDR3 comprises 14 residues. This chain's CDR3 is CASSLAGQHTEAFF. The CDR3, as DNA: TGTGCCAGCAGCTTAGCGGGACAGCACACTGAAGCTTTCTTC.

The V gene is TRBV2, the J gene TRBJ2-4; D is unresolved. The CDR3 spans 15 residues. V was pared by 7 bases and J by 0 bases, with 13 bases between. Germline V gene data show CDR1 as SNHLY and CDR2 as FYNNEI. CDR3 loop: CASMDFLEAKNIQYF. The CDR3 DNA follows: TGTGCCAGCATGGATTTTCTGGAAGCCAAAAACATTCAGTACTTC.